A single sample gave rise to the 28 T cell receptor beta chains below, sequenced in a study of response to subunit inactivated influenza vaccine. MiXCR, run by TCRdb on the RT-PCR reads, gives a single entry per CDR3 protein. The table records over 450,000 distinct CDR3 sequences, 10% to 15% of them present only once. The specimen was PBMCs from blood, collected roughly 6 weeks after vaccination. These TCRs come from a man aged 45-65 years who received an inactivated influenza vaccine.

The J gene is TRBJ2-3, the V gene TRBV6-1; 8 bases align to TRBD2. CDR3 size: 14 residues. The trim removed 6 bases at V and 4 bases at J, leaving 6 bases unmatched. Germline V gene lookup returns CDR1 MNHNS and CDR2 SASEGT. The CDR3 sequence is CASRSSGSPDTQYF. The CDR3 nucleotides read TGTGCCAGCAGGTCAAGCGGGAGTCCAGATACGCAGTATTTT.

The chain uses TRBV19 and TRBJ2-7; 7 bases match TRBD1. The CDR3 is made up of 13 amino acids. V lost 4 bases to trimming and J lost 2 bases; unmatched junction nucleotides: 2. Per germline, CDR1 LNHDA and CDR2 SQIVND (reference sequence). CDR3 DNA: TGTGCCAGTAGTAGACAGGGAACCTACGAGCAGTACTTC. This gives the protein CASSRQGTYEQYF.

With regard to this clonotype: A much more abundant neighbour one base away suggests this may be a read error. J is TRBJ2-1 and V is TRBV4-3; D is perhaps TRBD1 (5 bases). In germline, CDR1 is LGHNA, CDR2 YSLEER. Trimming removed 3 bases at V and 4 bases at J, with 19 bases between. The CDR3 loop spans 17 amino acids. The CDR3 nucleotides are TGCGCCAGCAGCCAGCTGACAGCCCGACACGGGTACAATGAGCAGTTCTTC. Protein sequence: CASSQLTARHGYNEQFF.

At least ten counts were recorded for this clonotype. The chain employs TRBV20-1 and TRBJ1-1; TRBD1 is a possible D gene (6 bases). V was cut by 6 bases and J by 3 bases, with 17 bases left in between. Germline V CDR1 and CDR2: DFQATT, SNEGSKA (reference sequence). CDR3 size: 14 residues. The CDR3 nucleotides read TGCAGTGCCATTCTCGGGGGCACGGACACTGAAGCTTTCTTT. Residues: CSAILGGTDTEAFF.

This clonotype occurred a few times. The rearrangement joins TRBV27 to TRBJ1-2; D gene ambiguous. The CDR3 contains 13 residues. V was clipped by 6 bases and J by 8 bases, with 16 bases between them. The germline gives CDR1 MNHEY, CDR2 SMNVEV (reference sequence). The CDR3, as DNA: TGTGCCAGCAGCACTTCCTGGGGAGGGGGCTACACCTTC. Translation gives CASSTSWGGGYTF.

This clonotype was recorded a few times. The rearrangement links TRBV10-3 to TRBJ2-3; D not resolved. Germline CDR1 and CDR2: ENHRY and SYGVKD. Trimming pared 4 bases from V and 3 bases from J, leaving 8 bases between. This CDR3 is built from 13 residues. The CDR3 is CAISGRTTDTQYF. CDR3 DNA sequence: TGTGCCATCAGTGGCCGGACGACAGATACGCAGTATTTT.

There are a few counts of this clonotype. This sequence joins TRBV20-1 and TRBJ1-2; perhaps TRBD1 as D (5 bases). The V gene's germline CDR1 is DFQATT and CDR2 SNEGSKA (reference sequence). With 2 bases removed from V and 1 base from J, the gap between germline ends came to 17 bases. This CDR3 has 16 amino acids. CDR3 nucleotides: TGCAGTGCTAGATTACCGGGACGGCGAGTTAACTATGGCTACACCTTC. It codes for CSARLPGRRVNYGYTF.

The table lists this clonotype with a few counts. The J gene is TRBJ1-3, the V gene TRBV5-1, with D possibly TRBD1 on 5 matching bases. This CDR3 spans 16 amino acids. V dropped 0 bases and J dropped 1 base, with 11 bases sitting between them. Germline loops: CDR1 SGHRS, CDR2 YFSETQ. This CDR3 reads CASSLGGQRSGNTIYF. CDR3 sequence (DNA): TGCGCCAGCAGCTTGGGTGGACAAAGATCTGGAAACACCATATATTTT.

The chain recombines TRBV6-9 with TRBJ2-7, with unresolved D. Germline values: CDR1 MNHGY, CDR2 SVAAGI. V was pared by 5 bases and J by 5 bases, with 16 bases between. There are 14 residues in the CDR3. The CDR3 protein is CASSPQPRMDEQYF. The CDR3 DNA reads TGTGCCAGCAGTCCGCAGCCCCGGATGGACGAGCAGTACTTC.

This clonotype has just a few counts. V and J are TRBV4-1 and TRBJ2-7; D not resolved. This CDR3 has 15 residues. Germline CDR1 MGHRA, CDR2 YSYEKL. The V gene lost 1 base and the J gene lost 5 bases, with 15 bases spanning the gap. The CDR3 spells CASSQGPGPWNEQYF. The CDR3 DNA sequence: TGCGCCAGCAGCCAAGGGCCAGGCCCTTGGAACGAGCAGTACTTC.

The chain combines TRBV7-9 with TRBJ2-7, with 8 positions matching TRBD2. The V and J ends lost 11 bases and 2 bases, in that order; junction bases with no gene match: 11. This CDR3 is 14 amino acids long. The germline gives CDR1 SEHNR, CDR2 FQNEAQ (reference sequence). The CDR3 region has the DNA TGTGCCTACCCCCTCGCGGGAGGCCCCTACGAGCAGTACTTC. Translated, it gives CAYPLAGGPYEQYF. The full variable domain, completed using reference TRBV7-9 and TRBJ2-7, is DTGVSQNPRHKITKRGQNVTFRCDPISEHNRLYWYRQTLGQGPEFLTYFQNEAQLEKSRLLSDRFSAERPKGSFSTLEIQRTEQGDSAMYLCAYPLAGGPYEQYFGPGTRLTVT.

This sequence joins TRBV4-1 and TRBJ2-1, with D perhaps matching TRBD2 (6 bases). Trimming took off 4 bases at V and 0 bases at J, with 16 bases between the two ends. CDR3 length equals 17 residues. Germline V gene sequence: CDR1 MGHRA, CDR2 YSYEKL. CDR3 bases: TGCGCCAGCAGCCCGCGGGAAGGCAGAAGCTCCTACAATGAGCAGTTCTTC. Protein: CASSPREGRSSYNEQFF.

This clonotype was observed at least ten times. The chain couples TRBV7-2 to TRBJ2-3; D uncertain. Trimming cost V 1 base and J 6 bases, with 14 bases left between them. The CDR3 spans 15 residues. Germline CDR1 and CDR2: SGHTA and FQGNSA. The CDR3 region has the DNA TGTGCCAGCAGCTTAGATCCCCCCCCTCGGGATACGCAGTATTTT. Protein sequence: CASSLDPPPRDTQYF.

Only a few counts were recorded for this clonotype. The chain joins TRBV4-3 to TRBJ2-5, with a weak D call TRBD1 (6 bases). Trimming shortened V by 0 bases and J by 9 bases, and 20 bases separated the two germline ends. This CDR3 has 16 residues. Germline CDR1 LGHNA, CDR2 YSLEER. Written as DNA, the CDR3 is TGCGCCAGCAGCCAAGATCAAAGAACAGGGTTTGTCTCCCAGTACTTC. Protein: CASSQDQRTGFVSQYF.

This sequence joins TRBV6-2 or TRBV6-3 and TRBJ2-5; 7 bases fit TRBD2. The V gene's germline CDR1 is MNHEY and CDR2 SVGEGT. Germline trimming cut 5 bases from V and 5 bases from J; bases unmatched to any gene: 17. This CDR3 has 17 residues. The DNA for the CDR3 is TGTGCCAGCAGTGGAAGTCGCCTGAGGGCGGGAGCCGAGACCCAGTACTTC. Encoded protein: CASSGSRLRAGAETQYF.

This clonotype was detected only a few times. The chain has TRBV25-1 and TRBJ2-1, with D possibly TRBD2 on 6 matching bases. The CDR3 is 16 residues long. V dropped 4 bases and J dropped 7 bases, with 20 bases sitting between them. Germline V gene lookup returns CDR1 MGHDK and CDR2 SYGVNS. The CDR3 is CASSGNLPAGWNEQFF. CDR3 nucleotides: TGTGCCAGCAGTGGGAATCTCCCGGCGGGATGGAATGAGCAGTTCTTC.

This clonotype was counted a few times. The chain couples TRBV5-1 to TRBJ2-2; D is unclear. The V and J ends lost 5 bases and 4 bases respectively, with 15 bases between them. Germline CDR1 SGHRS, CDR2 YFSETQ. The CDR3 sequence is 15 residues long. The CDR3 coding sequence is TGCGCCAGCAGGACTGGGTCGGGCATCACCGGGGAGCTGTTTTTT. Amino acids: CASRTGSGITGELFF. The full variable domain, with the rest looked up from reference TRBV5-1 and TRBJ2-2, is KAGVTQTPRYLIKTRGQQVTLSCSPISGHRSVSWYQQTPGQGLQFLFEYFSETQRNKGNFPGRFSGRQFSNSRSEMNVSTLELGDSALYLCASRTGSGITGELFFGEGSRLTVL.

The V and J genes are TRBV15 and TRBJ2-4; possibly TRBD1 or TRBD2 for D (5 bases each). CDR1 and CDR2 from the germline V gene are LNHNV and YYDKDF (reference sequence). The CDR3 has 15 residues. The ends were cut back, 2 bases at V and 6 bases at J, with 14 bases in the middle. The CDR3 here is CATSRTGAEVNIQYF. The CDR3 DNA reads as TGTGCCACCAGCAGAACCGGGGCCGAAGTAAACATTCAGTACTTC.

In its sample, this clonotype was seen a few times. The chain has TRBV4-2 and TRBJ2-6; no clear D gene. Trimming took 4 bases from V and 4 from J, leaving 20 bases between them. Germline V lookup: CDR1 LGHNA, CDR2 YNFKEQ. CDR3 length equals 18 residues. CDR3 bases: TGTGCCAGCAGCCTCTCCGACCCCCTGTCGGTGGGGGCCAACGTCCTGACTTTC. It encodes CASSLSDPLSVGANVLTF.

In this sample, this clonotype turned up a few times. V is TRBV6-5 and J is TRBJ2-3, with a possible D match to TRBD1 (5 bases). From germline, CDR1 is MNHEY and CDR2 SVGAGI. The CDR3 has 14 amino acids. The V end lost 0 bases, the J end lost 3 bases, and 7 bases lay between the germline ends. CDR3 protein: CASSYSQGTDTQYF. For the CDR3, the DNA is TGTGCCAGCAGTTACTCGCAGGGTACAGATACGCAGTATTTT.

V is TRBV29-1 and J is TRBJ2-2, with 12 nucleotides matching TRBD1. The germline CDR1 and CDR2 sequences are SQVTM and ANQGSEA. The CDR3 contains 15 residues. J lost 7 bases, V lost 6 bases, and 9 bases had no gene match. The DNA for the CDR3 is TGCAGCGTAGATCCGGGACAGGGGGCGGTCGGGGAGCTGTTTTTT. Amino acids: CSVDPGQGAVGELFF.

Only a few counts were recorded for this clonotype. This sequence joins TRBV12-3 or TRBV12-4 and TRBJ2-3, with TRBD1 identical over 8 bases. The CDR3 contains 14 residues. J was trimmed by 3 bases and V by 5 bases; bases with no gene match: 4. The CDR3 bases are TGTGCCAGCAGTCACCGGACAGGGACAGATACGCAGTATTTT. It yields the protein CASSHRTGTDTQYF.

This clonotype came up many times. The chain carries TRBV24-1 and TRBJ2-7; D not certain. V gave up 3 bases and J gave up 2 bases, with 1 base separating them. The CDR3 runs 11 residues. The germline V gene has CDR1 KGHDR and CDR2 SFDVKD. Here the CDR3 reads CATSDTYEQYF. The CDR3 coding sequence is TGTGCCACCAGTGATACCTACGAGCAGTACTTC.

In this sample, this clonotype turned up many times. The chain joins TRBV25-1 to TRBJ2-7; 8 nucleotides match TRBD1. The CDR3 extends over 14 amino acids. With V trimmed by 1 base and J by 6 bases, 5 bases remained unmatched. CDR1 and CDR2 (germline): MGHDK, SYGVNS. The CDR3: CASSESTGDGEQYF. The CDR3 nucleotides are TGTGCCAGCAGTGAATCGACAGGGGATGGCGAGCAGTACTTC.

This clonotype was observed a few times. The rearrangement uses TRBV12-3 or TRBV12-4 and TRBJ2-7; 7 bases are a match to TRBD1. The CDR3 contains 14 residues. V lost 5 bases, J lost 4 bases, and 8 bases stayed unmatched. For the CDR3, the DNA is TGTGCCAGCAGTCAACGGACAGGTCCTTACGAGCAGTACTTC. Its protein product is CASSQRTGPYEQYF.

This chain joins TRBV7-2 and TRBJ2-3; TRBD2 matches 8 bases. This CDR3 is built from 15 residues. The V gene end was trimmed by 1 base and the J gene end by 4 bases; junction bases not matched to a gene: 4. CDR1 is SGHTA and CDR2 is FQGNSA in the germline V gene. CDR3 coding DNA: TGTGCCAGCAGCTTAGGGGGGACTAGACCAGATACGCAGTATTTT. It is translated as CASSLGGTRPDTQYF.

This clonotype has ten or more counts. The junction and the germline gene differ at one end; a read error may be behind it. The chain is built from TRBV5-1 and TRBJ2-6, with D hard to call. Per the germline V gene, CDR1 is SGHRS and CDR2 is YFSETQ. The CDR3 has 14 residues. CDR3 in amino acids: CASSLGSGANVLTF. Here the CDR3 DNA reads TGTGCCAGCAGCCTGGGCTCTGGGGCCAACGTCCTGACTTTC.

In this sample, this clonotype turned up a few times. CDR3: CASSQDTRNYEQYF. The DNA for the CDR3 is TGCGCCAGCAGCCAGGATACAAGGAACTACGAGCAGTACTTC. This chain joins TRBV4-3 and TRBJ2-7; no reliable D call. This CDR3 has 14 residues. Germline V gene lookup returns CDR1 LGHNA and CDR2 YSLEER. Trimming pared 3 bases from V and 3 bases from J, leaving 12 bases between.